This is a list of T cell receptor beta chains from one sample in a study of identical twins. Using its own MiXCR run on the 5' RACE reads, TCRdb lists one record per CDR3 protein. The data contain fewer than 650,000 distinct CDR3 sequences, 9.5% to 10% of them seen just once; the ten biggest clones take up around 3%. The same sample was also studied in work on yellow fever vaccine responses in identical twins.

Sequenced: PBMCs. These receptors all stem from a young woman in good health. Both conserved end residues are part of each CDR3. The D gene is left open where the match is weak. Clone size appears in some rows only: once, few, many, or a class for an expanded clone.

clone size: NA; V gene: TRBV28; D gene: NA; J gene: TRBJ1-5; CDR3 DNA: TGTGCCAGGGGCACCGGGGTCAATCAGCCCCAGCATTTT; CDR3 protein: CARGTGVNQPQHF
clone size: few; V gene: TRBV2; D gene: NA; J gene: TRBJ1-1; CDR3 DNA: TGTGCCAGCAGAGACGTGGGTGGGAACACTGAAGCTTTCTTT; CDR3 protein: CASRDVGGNTEAFF
clone size: few; V gene: TRBV20-1; D gene: TRBD2; J gene: TRBJ2-1; CDR3 DNA: TGCAGTGCTAGAGAAACAACTAGCGGGAGGCATAGCTCCTACAATGAGCAGTTCTTC; CDR3 protein: CSARETTSGRHSSYNEQFF
clone size: many; V gene: TRBV12-3/TRBV12-4; D gene: NA; J gene: TRBJ1-1; CDR3 DNA: TGTGCCAGCAGTTTCAACCGGAGGAACACTGAAGCTTTCTTT; CDR3 protein: CASSFNRRNTEAFF
clone size: few; V gene: TRBV28; D gene: TRBD2; J gene: TRBJ2-3; CDR3 DNA: TGTGCCAGCAGATCTAGCGGGGGGGGCCCCACAGATACGCAGTATTTT; CDR3 protein: CASRSSGGGPTDTQYF
clone size: many; V gene: TRBV29-1; D gene: TRBD2; J gene: TRBJ2-3; CDR3 DNA: TGCAGCGTTGTCCCGGGACTAGTCTCCGGGGCTAATACGCAGTATTTT; CDR3 protein: CSVVPGLVSGANTQYF
clone size: NA; V gene: TRBV25-1; D gene: TRBD2; J gene: TRBJ2-1; CDR3 DNA: TGTGCCAGCAGTTCGGGACTAGCGGGAATCTACAATGAGCAGTTCTTC; CDR3 protein: CASSSGLAGIYNEQFF
clone size: few; V gene: TRBV6-2/TRBV6-3; D gene: NA; J gene: TRBJ1-6; CDR3 DNA: TGTGCCAGCAGTTACTCGACCGGGGAAGGCTCACCCCTCCACTTT; CDR3 protein: CASSYSTGEGSPLHF
clone size: many; V gene: TRBV12-3/TRBV12-4; D gene: NA; J gene: TRBJ2-7; CDR3 DNA: TGTGCCAGCAGTTTATCCGGGACTTCGGCATACGAGCAGTACTTC; CDR3 protein: CASSLSGTSAYEQYF
clone size: few; V gene: TRBV27; D gene: TRBD1; J gene: TRBJ2-7; CDR3 DNA: TGTGCCAGCAAAACAGGGGGCACCTACGAGCAGTACTTC; CDR3 protein: CASKTGGTYEQYF
clone size: few; V gene: TRBV10-3; D gene: NA; J gene: TRBJ2-1; CDR3 DNA: TGTGCCATCAGTGGTCTGGATTCCTACAATGAGCAGTTCTTC; CDR3 protein: CAISGLDSYNEQFF
clone size: many; V gene: TRBV11-2; D gene: NA; J gene: TRBJ1-1; CDR3 DNA: TGTGCCAGCATAAGGGTACCCATGAACACTGAAGCTTTCTTT; CDR3 protein: CASIRVPMNTEAFF
clone size: NA; V gene: TRBV7-8; D gene: NA; J gene: TRBJ1-4; CDR3 DNA: TGTGCCAGCAGCTTAGCCTGGGACCGTGTATTTGAAAAACTGTTTTTT; CDR3 protein: CASSLAWDRVFEKLFF
clone size: few; V gene: TRBV5-1; D gene: TRBD1; J gene: TRBJ2-4; CDR3 DNA: TGCGCCAGCAGCTTGGTACAGGGGGCCAAAAACATTCAGTACTTC; CDR3 protein: CASSLVQGAKNIQYF
clone size: few; V gene: TRBV20-1; D gene: NA; J gene: TRBJ2-4; CDR3 DNA: TGCAGTGCTAGAGTCCTGACAGGGAGGATCGATTTAGCCAAAAACATTCAGTACTTC; CDR3 protein: CSARVLTGRIDLAKNIQYF
clone size: NA; V gene: TRBV19; D gene: NA; J gene: TRBJ2-5; CDR3 DNA: TGTGCCAGTAGTATTGTAGCGACGGAGACCCAGTACTTC; CDR3 protein: CASSIVATETQYF
clone size: few; V gene: TRBV29-1; D gene: NA; J gene: TRBJ2-1; CDR3 DNA: TGCAGCGTTCACGAGGGACCCCTAAGGGGCCCTAATGAGCAGTTCTTC; CDR3 protein: CSVHEGPLRGPNEQFF
clone size: NA; V gene: TRBV6-5; D gene: TRBD1; J gene: TRBJ1-5; CDR3 DNA: TGTGCCAGCAGTTACTCGCAGGGGGCCGGACAGCCCCAGCATTTT; CDR3 protein: CASSYSQGAGQPQHF
clone size: many; V gene: TRBV19; D gene: NA; J gene: TRBJ2-7; CDR3 DNA: TGTGCCACCGAACAGAGCCCCTCGATCTACGAGCAGTACTTC; CDR3 protein: CATEQSPSIYEQYF
clone size: many; V gene: TRBV3-1; D gene: NA; J gene: TRBJ1-6; CDR3 DNA: TGTGCCAGCAGCCAAGAGGCAGGGTTAAATTCACCCCTCCACTTT; CDR3 protein: CASSQEAGLNSPLHF
clone size: many; V gene: TRBV30; D gene: NA; J gene: TRBJ2-7; CDR3 DNA: TGTTCGTACACCCAGGCCTACGAGCAGTACTTC; CDR3 protein: CSYTQAYEQYF
clone size: few; V gene: TRBV5-6; D gene: NA; J gene: TRBJ2-4; CDR3 DNA: TGTGCCAGCAGCTTGGGGGCCAGGGGGGCGTCGGCCAAAAACATTCAGTACTTC; CDR3 protein: CASSLGARGASAKNIQYF
clone size: NA; V gene: TRBV6-5; D gene: TRBD2; J gene: TRBJ2-1; CDR3 DNA: TGTGCCAGCAGTTATTCGCCCCTAGCGGGAGGAAATGAGCAGTTCTTC; CDR3 protein: CASSYSPLAGGNEQFF
clone size: NA; V gene: TRBV2; D gene: TRBD1; J gene: TRBJ2-1; CDR3 DNA: TGTGCCAGCAGTCAAGAGGGACAGGGGAATGAGCAGTTCTTC; CDR3 protein: CASSQEGQGNEQFF
clone size: many; V gene: TRBV20-1; D gene: TRBD2; J gene: TRBJ2-1; CDR3 DNA: TGCAGTGCTACCGGGACTAGAGATGAGCAGTTCTTC; CDR3 protein: CSATGTRDEQFF
clone size: few; V gene: TRBV18; D gene: TRBD1; J gene: TRBJ2-3; CDR3 DNA: TGTGCCAGCTCACCCCCCACCACAGGGGGCCTCGGGCGGAGCACAGATACGCAGTATTTT; CDR3 protein: CASSPPTTGGLGRSTDTQYF
clone size: once; V gene: TRBV2; D gene: TRBD2; J gene: TRBJ2-3; CDR3 DNA: TGTGCCACCGGGACTAGCGGGGGGATCACAGATACGCAGTATTTT; CDR3 protein: CATGTSGGITDTQYF
clone size: many; V gene: TRBV6-6; D gene: NA; J gene: TRBJ2-3; CDR3 DNA: TGTGCCGCAAGGGACTTGGTTGTGGATACGCAGTATTTT; CDR3 protein: CAARDLVVDTQYF
clone size: many; V gene: TRBV29-1; D gene: NA; J gene: TRBJ1-1; CDR3 DNA: TGCAGCGTTGAAGATCTAACAGCTGAAGCTTTCTTT; CDR3 protein: CSVEDLTAEAFF
clone size: few; V gene: TRBV20-1; D gene: TRBD2; J gene: TRBJ2-3; CDR3 DNA: TGCAGTGCTAGAGATAGTAAAGGCGGGAGGGCCTGGGGGCAGTATTTT; CDR3 protein: CSARDSKGGRAWGQYF
clone size: many; V gene: TRBV5-1; D gene: TRBD2; J gene: TRBJ2-1; CDR3 DNA: TGCGCCAGCAGACCTAGCGGGATCTCCTACAATGAGCAGTTCTTC; CDR3 protein: CASRPSGISYNEQFF
clone size: NA; V gene: TRBV7-2; D gene: TRBD2; J gene: TRBJ2-5; CDR3 DNA: TGTGCCAGCGGGCGGGGGTCACAAGAGACCCAGTACTTC; CDR3 protein: CASGRGSQETQYF
clone size: few; V gene: TRBV21-1; D gene: NA; J gene: TRBJ2-7; CDR3 DNA: TGTGCCAGCAGCAAAGTTCGGTTAGTCCACGAGCAGTACTTC; CDR3 protein: CASSKVRLVHEQYF
clone size: few; V gene: TRBV29-1; D gene: TRBD1; J gene: TRBJ2-1; CDR3 DNA: TGCAGCGTAGAAGGGACAGGGGGCAACAATGAGCAGTTCTTC; CDR3 protein: CSVEGTGGNNEQFF
clone size: many; V gene: TRBV29-1; D gene: TRBD2; J gene: TRBJ2-2; CDR3 DNA: TGCAGCTTCAGACTAGCGGCGAACACCGGGGAGCTGTTTTTT; CDR3 protein: CSFRLAANTGELFF
clone size: NA; V gene: TRBV7-2; D gene: TRBD2; J gene: TRBJ2-1; CDR3 DNA: TGTGCCAGCAGCTCGATGGGACTAGCGGGGGGGCCGGAGTTCTTC; CDR3 protein: CASSSMGLAGGPEFF
clone size: few; V gene: TRBV6-2/TRBV6-3; D gene: TRBD2; J gene: TRBJ2-1; CDR3 DNA: TGTGCCAGCAGTTACGGGACTAGCGACTACAATGAGCAGTTCTTC; CDR3 protein: CASSYGTSDYNEQFF
clone size: NA; V gene: TRBV11-2; D gene: TRBD2; J gene: TRBJ2-3; CDR3 DNA: TGTGCCAGCAGCTTCCCCACCGGGACTAGCGGGAGGTTGGGCACAGATACGCAGTATTTT; CDR3 protein: CASSFPTGTSGRLGTDTQYF
clone size: few; V gene: TRBV7-2; D gene: NA; J gene: TRBJ1-6; CDR3 DNA: TGTGCCAGCAGCTTTAGTAGACAGGTCAATTCACCCCTCCACTTT; CDR3 protein: CASSFSRQVNSPLHF